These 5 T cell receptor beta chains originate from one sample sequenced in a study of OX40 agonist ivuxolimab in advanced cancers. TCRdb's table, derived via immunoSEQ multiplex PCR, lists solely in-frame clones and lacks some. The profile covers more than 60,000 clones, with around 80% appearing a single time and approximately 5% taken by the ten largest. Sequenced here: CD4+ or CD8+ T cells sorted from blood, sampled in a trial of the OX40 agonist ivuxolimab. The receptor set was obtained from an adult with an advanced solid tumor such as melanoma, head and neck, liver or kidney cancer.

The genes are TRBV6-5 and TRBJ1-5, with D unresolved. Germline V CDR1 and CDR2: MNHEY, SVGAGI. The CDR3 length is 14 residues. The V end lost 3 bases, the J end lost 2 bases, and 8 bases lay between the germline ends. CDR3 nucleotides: TGTGCCAGCAGTTATCGAAGCGGCAATCAGCCCCAGCATTTT. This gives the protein CASSYRSGNQPQHF.

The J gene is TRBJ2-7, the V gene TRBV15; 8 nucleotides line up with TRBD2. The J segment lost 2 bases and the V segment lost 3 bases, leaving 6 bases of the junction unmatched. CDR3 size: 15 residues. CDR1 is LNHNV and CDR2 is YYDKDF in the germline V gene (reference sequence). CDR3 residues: CATSRDLAGAYEQYF. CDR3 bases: TGTGCCACCAGCAGGGATCTAGCGGGTGCCTACGAGCAGTACTTC. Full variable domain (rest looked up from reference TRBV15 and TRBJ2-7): DAMVIQNPRYQVTQFGKPVTLSCSQTLNHNVMYWYQQKSSQAPKLLFHYYDKDFNNEADTPDNFQSRRPNTSFCFLDIRSPGLGDTAMYLCATSRDLAGAYEQYFGPGTRLTVT.

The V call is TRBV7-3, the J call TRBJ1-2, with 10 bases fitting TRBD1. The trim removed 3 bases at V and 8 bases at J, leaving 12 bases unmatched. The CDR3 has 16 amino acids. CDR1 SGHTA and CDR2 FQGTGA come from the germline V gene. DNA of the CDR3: TGTGCCAGCAGCTTTACCGGGACAGGGGAATTAGGAGGCTACACCTTC. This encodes CASSFTGTGELGGYTF.

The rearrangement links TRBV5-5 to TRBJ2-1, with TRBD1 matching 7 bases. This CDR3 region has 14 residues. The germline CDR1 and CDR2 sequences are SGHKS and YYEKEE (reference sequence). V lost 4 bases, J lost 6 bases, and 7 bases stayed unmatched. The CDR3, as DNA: TGTGCCAGCAGCACAAAGACAGGGACCAATGAGCAGTTCTTC. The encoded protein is CASSTKTGTNEQFF.

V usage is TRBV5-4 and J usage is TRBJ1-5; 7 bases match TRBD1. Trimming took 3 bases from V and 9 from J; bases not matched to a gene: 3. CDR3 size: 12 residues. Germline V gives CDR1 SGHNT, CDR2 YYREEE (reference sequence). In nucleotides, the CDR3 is TGTGCCAGCAGCTCTTACAGGGGGCCCCAGCATTTT. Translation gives CASSSYRGPQHF.